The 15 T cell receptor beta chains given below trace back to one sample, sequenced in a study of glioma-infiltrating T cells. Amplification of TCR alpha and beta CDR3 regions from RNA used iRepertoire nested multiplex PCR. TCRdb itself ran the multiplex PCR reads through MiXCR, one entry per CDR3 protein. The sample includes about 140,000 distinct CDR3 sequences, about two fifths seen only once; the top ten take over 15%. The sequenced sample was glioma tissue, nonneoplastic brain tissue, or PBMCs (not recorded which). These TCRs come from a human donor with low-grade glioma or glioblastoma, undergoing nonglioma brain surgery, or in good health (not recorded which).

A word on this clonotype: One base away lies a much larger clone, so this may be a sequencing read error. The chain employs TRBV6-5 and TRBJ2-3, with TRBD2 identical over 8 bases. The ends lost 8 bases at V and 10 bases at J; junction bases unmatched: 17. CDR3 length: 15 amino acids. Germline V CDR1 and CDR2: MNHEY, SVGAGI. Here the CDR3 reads CASGRGSGESYSQYF. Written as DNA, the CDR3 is TGTGCCAGCGGGAGGGGTAGCGGGGAATCATACTCGCAGTATTTT.

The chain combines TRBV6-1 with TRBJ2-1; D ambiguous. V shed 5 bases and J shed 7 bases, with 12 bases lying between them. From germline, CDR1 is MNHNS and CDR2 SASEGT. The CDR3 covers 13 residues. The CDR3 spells CASSPSTSNEQFF. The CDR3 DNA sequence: TGTGCCAGCAGTCCTTCAACCTCGAATGAGCAGTTCTTC.

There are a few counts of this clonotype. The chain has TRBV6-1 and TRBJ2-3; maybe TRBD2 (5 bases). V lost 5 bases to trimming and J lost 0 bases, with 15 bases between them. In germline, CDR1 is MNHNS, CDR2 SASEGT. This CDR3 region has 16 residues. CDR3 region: CASSRSALTSTDTQYF. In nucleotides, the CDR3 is TGTGCCAGCAGTCGTAGCGCGCTGACCAGCACAGATACGCAGTATTTT.

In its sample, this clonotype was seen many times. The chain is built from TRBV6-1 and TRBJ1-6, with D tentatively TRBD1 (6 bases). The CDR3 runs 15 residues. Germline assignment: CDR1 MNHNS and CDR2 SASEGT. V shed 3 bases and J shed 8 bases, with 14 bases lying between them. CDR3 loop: CASSETGISYSPLHF. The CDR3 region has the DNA TGTGCCAGCAGTGAGACAGGAATTAGCTATTCACCCCTCCACTTT.

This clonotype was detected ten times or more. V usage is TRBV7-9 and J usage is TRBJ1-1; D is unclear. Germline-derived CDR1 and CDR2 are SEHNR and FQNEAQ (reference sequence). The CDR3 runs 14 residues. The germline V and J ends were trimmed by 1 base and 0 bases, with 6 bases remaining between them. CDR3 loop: CASSLGAMNTEAFF. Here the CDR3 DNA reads TGTGCCAGCAGCTTAGGCGCTATGAACACTGAAGCTTTCTTT.

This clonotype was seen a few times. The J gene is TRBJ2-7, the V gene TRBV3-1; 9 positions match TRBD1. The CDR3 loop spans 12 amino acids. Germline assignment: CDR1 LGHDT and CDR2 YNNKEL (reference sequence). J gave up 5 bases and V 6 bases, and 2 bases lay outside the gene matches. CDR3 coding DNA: TGTGCCAGCAGGGGGACAGGGAACGAGCAGTACTTC. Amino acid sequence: CASRGTGNEQYF.

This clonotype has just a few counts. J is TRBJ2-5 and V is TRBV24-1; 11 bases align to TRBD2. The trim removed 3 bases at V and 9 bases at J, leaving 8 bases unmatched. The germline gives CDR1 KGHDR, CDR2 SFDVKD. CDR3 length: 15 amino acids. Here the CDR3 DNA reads TGTGCCACCAGTGATCCCGGGACTAGCGGTATGGCCCAGTACTTC. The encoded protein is CATSDPGTSGMAQYF.

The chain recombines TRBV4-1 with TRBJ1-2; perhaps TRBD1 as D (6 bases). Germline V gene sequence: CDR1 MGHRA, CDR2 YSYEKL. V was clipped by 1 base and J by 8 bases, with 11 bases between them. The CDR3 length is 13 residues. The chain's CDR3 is CASSQVEGGGYTF. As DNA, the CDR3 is TGCGCCAGCAGCCAAGTCGAAGGGGGAGGCTACACCTTC.

CDR3 bases: TGTGCCAGCATAACTAGCGGAAGCTACGAGCAGTACTTC. Its translation: CASITSGSYEQYF. V usage is TRBV28 and J usage is TRBJ2-7; the match to TRBD2 covers 8 bases. There are 13 residues in the CDR3. From germline, CDR1 is MDHEN and CDR2 SYDVKM. With V trimmed by 7 bases and J by 3 bases, 5 bases remained unmatched.

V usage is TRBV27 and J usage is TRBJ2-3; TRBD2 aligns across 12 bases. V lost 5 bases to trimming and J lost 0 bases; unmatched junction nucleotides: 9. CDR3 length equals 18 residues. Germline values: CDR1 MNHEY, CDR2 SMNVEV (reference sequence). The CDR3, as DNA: TGTGCCAGCAGTAAGACTAGCGGGGGTGAAACTAGCACAGATACGCAGTATTTT. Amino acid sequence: CASSKTSGGETSTDTQYF.

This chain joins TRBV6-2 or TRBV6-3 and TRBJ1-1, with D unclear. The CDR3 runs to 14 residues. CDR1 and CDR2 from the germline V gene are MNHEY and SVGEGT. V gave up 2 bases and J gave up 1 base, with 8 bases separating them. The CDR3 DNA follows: TGTGCCAGCAGTTACGAAAAGAGGAACACTGAAGCTTTCTTT. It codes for CASSYEKRNTEAFF.

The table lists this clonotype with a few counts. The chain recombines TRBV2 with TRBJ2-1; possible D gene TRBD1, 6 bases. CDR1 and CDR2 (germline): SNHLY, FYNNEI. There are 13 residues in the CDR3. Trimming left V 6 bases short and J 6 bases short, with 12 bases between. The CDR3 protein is CASSVDSRNEQFF. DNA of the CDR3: TGTGCCAGCAGCGTGGACAGTCGCAATGAGCAGTTCTTC.

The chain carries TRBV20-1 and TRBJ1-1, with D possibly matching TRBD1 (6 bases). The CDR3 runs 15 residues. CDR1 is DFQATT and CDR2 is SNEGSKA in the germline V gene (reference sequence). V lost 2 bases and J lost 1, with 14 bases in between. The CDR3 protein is CSARSEGVGNTEAFF. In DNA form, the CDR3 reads TGCAGTGCTAGATCGGAGGGGGTCGGGAACACTGAAGCTTTCTTT.

The CDR3 protein is CASSFETLGGAFF. DNA for the CDR3: TGCGCCAGCAGCTTCGAGACGCTCGGGGGGGCTTTCTTT. The chain is built from TRBV5-1 and TRBJ1-1, with D perhaps TRBD1 (5 bases). The CDR3 length is 13 residues. Germline V gene sequence: CDR1 SGHRS, CDR2 YFSETQ. The V and J ends lost 2 bases and 11 bases respectively, with 16 bases between them.

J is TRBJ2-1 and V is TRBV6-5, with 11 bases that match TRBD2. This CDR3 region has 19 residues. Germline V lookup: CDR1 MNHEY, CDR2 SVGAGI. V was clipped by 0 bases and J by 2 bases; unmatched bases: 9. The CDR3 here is CASSYSKFTSGGTYNEQFF. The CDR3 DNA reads TGTGCCAGCAGTTACTCGAAATTTACTAGCGGGGGCACCTACAATGAGCAGTTCTTC.